This T cell receptor (beta chain) was captured in a study of chemoradiotherapy in HPV16-positive cancers. Across the whole study: Two HPV16-positive patients' cells yielded candidate HPV-specific clones and common motifs. Study-level points and caveats: Better recurrence-free survival went with HPV-responsive T-cell expansion in HPV16-positive patients. Candidate HPV-specific clones and E7-related TCR motifs grew in tumor during treatment.

In regard to this clone: Its specificity is not known.

The method was immunoSEQ multiplex PCR; TCRdb's version includes in-frame clones alone and lacks a portion of them. The sample carries about 32,000 clones, 88% recorded once. Over chemoradiotherapy, repertoires were sampled more than once. The sample in question was blood, obtained from a patient who underwent chemoradiotherapy. This clonotype was sampled from a human donor with HPV-associated anogenital cancer.

The CDR3 nucleotides are TGTGCCAGCACCCCTGGACTAGCGGGGAACTACAATGAGCAGTTCTTC. Translated: CASTPGLAGNYNEQFF. The V and J genes are TRBV7-8 and TRBJ2-1; 12 bases line up with TRBD2. Germline lookup yields CDR1 SGHVS and CDR2 FQNEAQ. CDR3 length: 16 amino acids. V lost 7 bases, J lost 3 bases, and 7 bases stayed unmatched.